This TCR beta chain was sequenced during a study of brain metastases from non-small cell lung cancer. Comments on this clone: Its antigen is still unknown.

Libraries were prepared by immunoSEQ multiplex PCR; TCRdb keeps only in-frame clonotypes and omits some of them. The profile shows approximately 4,500 clones, about 80% of them singletons. General observations from the study: Compared with their matched primary tumors, roughly 67% of brain metastases showed expanded T-cell clones. Metastases had sparse T cells but largely shared repertoires with primaries.

Trimming took 3 bases from V and 2 from J; bases not matched to a gene: 1. The CDR3 consists of 15 residues. Germline CDR1 reads MRHNA; CDR2 reads SNTAGT. V and J are TRBV6-4 and TRBJ2-1, with 10 nucleotides matching TRBD2. The TCR sequence derives from a donor over 35 with non-small cell lung cancer. Sequencing used primary lung tumor tissue. The CDR3 reads CASSDSGGTYNEQFF. For the CDR3, the DNA is TGTGCCAGCAGTGATAGCGGGGGGACCTACAATGAGCAGTTCTTC.